This TCR beta chain was identified during a study of blood T cell repertoires in COVID-19. Clones were read by immunoSEQ multiplex PCR, and TCRdb kept only the in-frame ones, dropping some. This table holds approximately 140,000 clones, about 90% found once. The origin of this receptor is a woman aged 55-69 years with acute or convalescent COVID-19. The sample consisted of peripheral blood.

CDR3 DNA sequence: TGTGCCAGCACGGGTTTAGCTAACTATGGCTACACCTTC. Translation gives CASTGLANYGYTF. This chain uses TRBV2 with TRBJ1-2, with no clear D. CDR1 is SNHLY, CDR2 FYNNEI, per germline. The length of the CDR3 is 13 residues. V shed 7 bases and J shed 0 bases, with 9 bases lying between them.